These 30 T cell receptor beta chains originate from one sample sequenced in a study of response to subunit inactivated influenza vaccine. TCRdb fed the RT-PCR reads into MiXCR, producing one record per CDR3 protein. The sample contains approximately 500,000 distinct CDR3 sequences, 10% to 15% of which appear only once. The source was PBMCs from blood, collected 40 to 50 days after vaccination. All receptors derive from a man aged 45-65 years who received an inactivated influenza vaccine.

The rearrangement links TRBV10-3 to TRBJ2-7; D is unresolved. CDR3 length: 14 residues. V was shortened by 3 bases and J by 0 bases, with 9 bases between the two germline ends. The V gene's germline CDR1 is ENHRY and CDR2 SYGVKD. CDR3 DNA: TGTGCCATCAGTGAAACGGAAAGCTCCTACGAGCAGTACTTC. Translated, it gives CAISETESSYEQYF.

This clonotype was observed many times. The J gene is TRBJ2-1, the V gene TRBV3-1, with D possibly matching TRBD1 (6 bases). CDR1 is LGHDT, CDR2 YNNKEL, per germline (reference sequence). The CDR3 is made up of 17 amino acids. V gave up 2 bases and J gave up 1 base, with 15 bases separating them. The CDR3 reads CASSQSAYRVSYNEQFF. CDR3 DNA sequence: TGTGCCAGCAGCCAATCTGCCTACAGGGTTTCCTACAATGAGCAGTTCTTC.

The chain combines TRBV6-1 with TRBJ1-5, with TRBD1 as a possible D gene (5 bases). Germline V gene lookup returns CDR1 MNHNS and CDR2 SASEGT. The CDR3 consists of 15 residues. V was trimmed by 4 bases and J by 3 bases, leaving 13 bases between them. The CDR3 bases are TGTGCCAGCAGTGGTCGGGGGGTGGTCAATCAGCCCCAGCATTTT. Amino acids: CASSGRGVVNQPQHF.

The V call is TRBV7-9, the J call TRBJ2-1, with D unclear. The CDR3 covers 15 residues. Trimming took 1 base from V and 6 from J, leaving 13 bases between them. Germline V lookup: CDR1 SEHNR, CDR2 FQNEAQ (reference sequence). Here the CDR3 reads CASSLVGDSGNEQFF. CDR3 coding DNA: TGTGCCAGCAGCTTAGTGGGTGATTCAGGCAATGAGCAGTTCTTC.

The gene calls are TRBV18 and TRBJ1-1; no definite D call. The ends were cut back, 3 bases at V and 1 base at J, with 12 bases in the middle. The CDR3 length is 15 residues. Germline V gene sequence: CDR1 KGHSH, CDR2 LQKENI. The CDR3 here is CASSPLPDQNTEAFF. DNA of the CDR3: TGTGCCAGCTCACCTTTACCGGACCAGAACACTGAAGCTTTCTTT.

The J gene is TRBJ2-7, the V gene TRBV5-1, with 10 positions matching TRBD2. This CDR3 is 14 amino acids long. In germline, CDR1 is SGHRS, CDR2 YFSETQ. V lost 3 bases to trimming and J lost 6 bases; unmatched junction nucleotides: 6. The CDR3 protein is CASSSRTSGGEQYF. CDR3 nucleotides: TGCGCCAGCAGCTCCCGGACTAGCGGAGGCGAGCAGTACTTC.

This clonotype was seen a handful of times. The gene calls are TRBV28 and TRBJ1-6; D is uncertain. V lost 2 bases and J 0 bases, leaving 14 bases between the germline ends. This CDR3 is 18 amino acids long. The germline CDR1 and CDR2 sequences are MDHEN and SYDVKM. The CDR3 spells CASSLMGSGSSYNSPLHF. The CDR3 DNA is TGTGCCAGCAGTTTAATGGGTTCGGGGAGCTCCTATAATTCACCCCTCCACTTT.

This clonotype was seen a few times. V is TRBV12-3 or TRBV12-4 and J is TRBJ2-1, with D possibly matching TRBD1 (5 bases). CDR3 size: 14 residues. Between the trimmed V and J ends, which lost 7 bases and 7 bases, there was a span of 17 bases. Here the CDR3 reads CASTLAGRANEQFF. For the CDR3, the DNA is TGTGCCAGCACCCTTGCCGGCAGGGCGAATGAGCAGTTCTTC.

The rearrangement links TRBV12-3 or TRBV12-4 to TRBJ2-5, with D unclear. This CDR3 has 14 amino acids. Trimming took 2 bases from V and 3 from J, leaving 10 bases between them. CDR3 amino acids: CASSLLQGKETQYF. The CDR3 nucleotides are TGTGCCAGCAGTTTATTGCAAGGAAAAGAGACCCAGTACTTC.

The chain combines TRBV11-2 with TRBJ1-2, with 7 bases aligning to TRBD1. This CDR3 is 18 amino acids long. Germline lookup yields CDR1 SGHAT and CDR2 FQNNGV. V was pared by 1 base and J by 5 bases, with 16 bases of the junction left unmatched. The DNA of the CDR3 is TGTGCCAGCAGCTTAGTTTTTAGTCGGGACAGAGCCCTTTATGGCTACACCTTC. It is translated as CASSLVFSRDRALYGYTF.

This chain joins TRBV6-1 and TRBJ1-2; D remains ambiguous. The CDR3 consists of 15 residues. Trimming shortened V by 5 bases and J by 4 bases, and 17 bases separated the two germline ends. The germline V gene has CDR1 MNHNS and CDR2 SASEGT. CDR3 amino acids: CASSIAREAPYGYTF. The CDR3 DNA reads TGTGCCAGCAGTATAGCCCGCGAGGCCCCCTATGGCTACACCTTC.

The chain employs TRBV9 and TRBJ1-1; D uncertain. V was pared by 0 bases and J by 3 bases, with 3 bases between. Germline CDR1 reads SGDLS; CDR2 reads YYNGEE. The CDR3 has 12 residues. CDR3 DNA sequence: TGTGCCAGCAGCGTAGGTGACACTGAAGCTTTCTTT. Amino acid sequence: CASSVGDTEAFF.

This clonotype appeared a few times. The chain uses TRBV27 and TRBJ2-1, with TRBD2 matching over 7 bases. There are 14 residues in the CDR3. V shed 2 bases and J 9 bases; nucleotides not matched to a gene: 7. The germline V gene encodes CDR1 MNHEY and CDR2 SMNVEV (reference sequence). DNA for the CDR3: TGTGCCAGCAGTTTAAGTGGGGGGGTGGGTGAGCAGTTCTTC. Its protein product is CASSLSGGVGEQFF.

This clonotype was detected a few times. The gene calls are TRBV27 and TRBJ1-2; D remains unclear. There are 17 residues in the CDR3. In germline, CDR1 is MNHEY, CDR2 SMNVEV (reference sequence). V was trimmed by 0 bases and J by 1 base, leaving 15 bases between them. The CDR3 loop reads CASSLSGGGKFNYGYTF. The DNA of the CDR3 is TGTGCCAGCAGTTTATCGGGTGGTGGCAAATTTAACTATGGCTACACCTTC.

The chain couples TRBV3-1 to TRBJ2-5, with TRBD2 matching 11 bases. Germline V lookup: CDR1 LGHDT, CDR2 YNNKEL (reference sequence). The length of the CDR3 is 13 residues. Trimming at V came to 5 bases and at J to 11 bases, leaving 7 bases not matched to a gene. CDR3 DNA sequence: TGTGCCAGCAGCGTCCGGACTAGCGGGCCACAGTACTTC. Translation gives CASSVRTSGPQYF.

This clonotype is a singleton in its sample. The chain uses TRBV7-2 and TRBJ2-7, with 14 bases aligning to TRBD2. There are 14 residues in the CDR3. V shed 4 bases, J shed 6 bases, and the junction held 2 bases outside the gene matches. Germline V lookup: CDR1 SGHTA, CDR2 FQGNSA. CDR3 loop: CASSSGLAGVEQYF. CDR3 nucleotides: TGTGCCAGCAGCTCGGGACTAGCGGGGGTCGAGCAGTACTTC.

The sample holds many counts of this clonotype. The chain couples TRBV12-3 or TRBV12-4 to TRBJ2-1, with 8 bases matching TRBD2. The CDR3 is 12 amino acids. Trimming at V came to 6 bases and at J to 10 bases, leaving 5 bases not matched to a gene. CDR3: CASRGTSHEQFF. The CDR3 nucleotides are TGTGCCAGCAGGGGGACTAGTCACGAGCAGTTCTTC.

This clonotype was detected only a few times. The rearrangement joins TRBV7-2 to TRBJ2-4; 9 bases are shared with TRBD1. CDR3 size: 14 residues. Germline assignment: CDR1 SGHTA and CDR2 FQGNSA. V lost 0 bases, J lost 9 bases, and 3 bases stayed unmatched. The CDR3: CASSLATGGTIQYF. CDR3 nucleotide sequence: TGTGCCAGCAGCTTAGCCACAGGGGGCACCATTCAGTACTTC.

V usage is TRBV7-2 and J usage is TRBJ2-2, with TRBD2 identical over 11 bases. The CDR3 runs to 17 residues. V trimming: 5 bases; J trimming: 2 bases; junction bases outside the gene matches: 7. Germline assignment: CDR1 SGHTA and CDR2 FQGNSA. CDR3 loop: CASSPRLAGQNTGELFF. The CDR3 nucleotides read TGTGCCAGCAGCCCGAGACTAGCGGGGCAAAACACCGGGGAGCTGTTTTTT.

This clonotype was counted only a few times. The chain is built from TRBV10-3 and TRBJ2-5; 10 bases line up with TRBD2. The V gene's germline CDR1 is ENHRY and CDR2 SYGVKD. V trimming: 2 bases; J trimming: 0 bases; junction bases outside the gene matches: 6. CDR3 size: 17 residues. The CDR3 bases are TGTGCCATCAGTGAGGTTAGCGGGGGGTCGTACCAAGAGACCCAGTACTTC. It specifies CAISEVSGGSYQETQYF.

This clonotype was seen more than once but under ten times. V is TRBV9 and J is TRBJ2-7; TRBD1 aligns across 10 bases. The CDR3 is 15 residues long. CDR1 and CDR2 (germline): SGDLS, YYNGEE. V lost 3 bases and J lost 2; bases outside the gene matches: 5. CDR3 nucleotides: TGTGCCAGCAGCGGCGGGACAGGGGTCGCCTACGAGCAGTACTTC. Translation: CASSGGTGVAYEQYF. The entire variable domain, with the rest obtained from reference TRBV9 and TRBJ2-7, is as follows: DSGVTQTPKHLITATGQRVTLRCSPRSGDLSVYWYQQSLDQGLQFLIQYYNGEERAKGNILERFSAQQFPDLHSELNLSSLELGDSALYFCASSGGTGVAYEQYFGPGTRLTVT.

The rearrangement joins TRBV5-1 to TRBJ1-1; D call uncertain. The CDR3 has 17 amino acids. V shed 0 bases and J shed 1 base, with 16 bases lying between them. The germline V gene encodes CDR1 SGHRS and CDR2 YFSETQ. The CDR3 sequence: CASSLVPSSTANTEAFF. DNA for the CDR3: TGCGCCAGCAGCTTGGTCCCGTCGAGTACAGCGAACACTGAAGCTTTCTTT.

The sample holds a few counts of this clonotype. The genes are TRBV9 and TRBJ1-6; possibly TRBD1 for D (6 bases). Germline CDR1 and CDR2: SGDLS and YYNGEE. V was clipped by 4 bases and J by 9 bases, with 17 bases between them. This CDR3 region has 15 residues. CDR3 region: CASSTYSGEVSPLHF. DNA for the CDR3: TGTGCCAGCAGCACCTATTCAGGGGAAGTTTCACCCCTCCACTTT.

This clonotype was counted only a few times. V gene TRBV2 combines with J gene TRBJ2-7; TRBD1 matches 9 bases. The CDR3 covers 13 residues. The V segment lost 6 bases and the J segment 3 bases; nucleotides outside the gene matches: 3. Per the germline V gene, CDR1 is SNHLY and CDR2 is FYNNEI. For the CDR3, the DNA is TGTGCCAGCAGCGGGGACAGGGACTACGAGCAGTACTTC. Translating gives CASSGDRDYEQYF.

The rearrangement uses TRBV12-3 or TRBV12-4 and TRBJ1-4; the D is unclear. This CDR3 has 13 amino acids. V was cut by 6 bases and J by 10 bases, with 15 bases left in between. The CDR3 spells CASSSNGEGKLFF. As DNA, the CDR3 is TGTGCCAGCAGCTCCAACGGGGAGGGAAAACTGTTTTTT.

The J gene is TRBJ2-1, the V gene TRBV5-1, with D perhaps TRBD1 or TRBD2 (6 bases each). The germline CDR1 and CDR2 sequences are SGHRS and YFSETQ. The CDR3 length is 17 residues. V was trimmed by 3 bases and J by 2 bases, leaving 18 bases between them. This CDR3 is CASSWGAGLVTYNEQFF. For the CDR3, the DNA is TGCGCCAGCAGCTGGGGGGCGGGACTGGTAACCTACAATGAGCAGTTCTTC.

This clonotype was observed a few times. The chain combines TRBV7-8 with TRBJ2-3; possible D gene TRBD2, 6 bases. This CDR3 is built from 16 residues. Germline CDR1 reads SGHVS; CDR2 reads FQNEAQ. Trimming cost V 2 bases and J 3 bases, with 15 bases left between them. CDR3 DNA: TGTGCCAGCAGCTTAACTCGGGCGGGGTCGACAGATACGCAGTATTTT. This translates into CASSLTRAGSTDTQYF.

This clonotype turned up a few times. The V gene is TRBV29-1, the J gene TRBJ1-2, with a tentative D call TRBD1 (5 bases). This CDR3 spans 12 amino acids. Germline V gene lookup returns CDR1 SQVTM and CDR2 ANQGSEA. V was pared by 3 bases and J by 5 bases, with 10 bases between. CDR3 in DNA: TGCAGCGTTGACGGGACGGCATATGGCTACACCTTC. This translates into CSVDGTAYGYTF. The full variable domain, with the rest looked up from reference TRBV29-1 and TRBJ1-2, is SAVISQKPSRDICQRGTSLTIQCQVDSQVTMMFWYRQQPGQSLTLIATANQGSEATYESGFVIDKFPISRPNLTFSTLTVSNMSPEDSSIYLCSVDGTAYGYTFGSGTRLTVV.

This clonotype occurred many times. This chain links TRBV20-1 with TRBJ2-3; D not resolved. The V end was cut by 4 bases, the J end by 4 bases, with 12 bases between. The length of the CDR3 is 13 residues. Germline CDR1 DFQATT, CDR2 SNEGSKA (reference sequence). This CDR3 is CSATGQLPDTQYF. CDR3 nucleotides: TGCAGTGCTACCGGTCAACTCCCAGATACGCAGTATTTT.

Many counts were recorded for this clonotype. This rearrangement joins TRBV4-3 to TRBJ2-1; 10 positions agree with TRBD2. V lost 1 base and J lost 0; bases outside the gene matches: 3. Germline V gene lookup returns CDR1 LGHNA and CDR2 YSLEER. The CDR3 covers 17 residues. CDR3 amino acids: CASSQGGLAPSYNEQFF. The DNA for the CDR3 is TGCGCCAGCAGCCAAGGGGGACTAGCGCCCTCCTACAATGAGCAGTTCTTC.